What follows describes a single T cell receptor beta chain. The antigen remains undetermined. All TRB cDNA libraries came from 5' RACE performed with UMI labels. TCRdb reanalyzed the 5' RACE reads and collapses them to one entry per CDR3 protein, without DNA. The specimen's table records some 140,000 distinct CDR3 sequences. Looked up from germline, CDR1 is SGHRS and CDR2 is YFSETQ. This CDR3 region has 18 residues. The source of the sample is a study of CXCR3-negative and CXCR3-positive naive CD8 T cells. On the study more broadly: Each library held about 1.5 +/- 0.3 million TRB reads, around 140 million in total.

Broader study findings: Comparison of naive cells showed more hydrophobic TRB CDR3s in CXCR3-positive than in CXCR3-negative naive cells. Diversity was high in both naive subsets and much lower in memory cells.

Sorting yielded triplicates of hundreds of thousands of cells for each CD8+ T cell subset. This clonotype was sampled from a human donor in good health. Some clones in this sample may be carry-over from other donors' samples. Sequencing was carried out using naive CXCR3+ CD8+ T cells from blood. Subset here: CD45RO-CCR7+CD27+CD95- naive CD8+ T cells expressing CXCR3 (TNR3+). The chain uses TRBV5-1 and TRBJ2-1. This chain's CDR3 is CASSLVVMRDSIYNEQFF.